This T cell receptor (beta chain) emerged from a study of blood T cells in healthy people across ages (dated by TCRdb to the mid-2010s). For the study in its entirety: In model experiments, roughly one uniquely barcoded TCR beta cDNA molecule per two T cells was captured by template switching. The study measured age-related changes in TCR beta repertoire diversity using deep sequencing normalized with unique cDNA molecular identifiers. Donors of different ages were randomly distributed across sequencing lanes to avoid experimental bias. The donors were divided into four age groups: young (average around 17 years), middle-aged (about 40), aged (roughly 60) and long-lived (around 87). For two donors (one aged 18 to 30 and one aged 80 or older), the study analyzed two additional independent replicas of 1 million unique cDNA reads from the same blood draw.

Here is what the overall study found, with its caveats: The CMV infection status of donors was not known, potentially confounding age-related changes in expanded clonotypes. Estimates of total diversity from one million sequenced T cells were regarded as lower bounds and underestimates. There was a strong correlation between observed TCR beta diversity and the percentage of naive T cells measured by flow cytometry. Because profiling used bulk unsorted PBMCs, naive and antigen-experienced compartments could not be compared conclusively. As age increased, observed TCR beta diversity per million T cells dropped in a roughly linear way, and a significant reduction was already evident by age around 41. The long-lived group showed more naive CD4+ T cells, fewer expanded clones and increased TCR diversity than the aged group, suggesting age selection.

Donors were 35 to 40 systemically healthy Caucasian individuals from Russia aged roughly 6 to 100 years. Each donor gave ten milliliters of peripheral blood, drawn into EDTA-treated Vacutainer tubes. PBMCs were isolated by Ficoll-Paque density-gradient centrifugation, with at least 6 million obtained per sample. Total RNA was extracted from PBMCs with Trizol reagent, with at least 5 micrograms obtained per sample. The percentages of naive CD45RAhigh/CD27high T cells were determined by flow cytometry on a PBMC aliquot from every donor. There are 14 amino acids in the CDR3, from cysteine to phenylalanine inclusive. CDR3 DNA is the only sequence kept; it has 42 bases, read in frame from the first base. As encoded in the germline V gene, CDR1 is SGHRS while CDR2 is YFSETQ. Between the V and J ends, shortened by 2 bases and 8 bases respectively, the junction contains 16 bases. The library was produced with 5' RACE. Reads for this sample came from an Illumina HiSeq 2500. A second roughly 7 to 11 cycle PCR used a sample-barcoded 5' primer and a J-beta primer mix. Each TCR beta cDNA molecule received a unique molecular identifier from a template-switch 5' adaptor carrying 12 random nucleotides. Each sample yielded at least 2.5 million CDR3-containing paired-end reads. First-strand cDNA was synthesized from all RNA with the Mint cDNA synthesis kit, primed by a TRBC-specific oligonucleotide. Following uracil-DNA glycosylase treatment, a first 18-cycle PCR with universal primers M1SS and BC2_uni_R was performed on all cDNA. In the authors' own workflow: Normalization of each sample was performed by random selection of 1 million high-quality reads, each carrying a distinct molecular identifier. Instead of being binned into consensus sequences, reads that shared molecular identifiers were thrown out. MiTCR, with a Q25 quality threshold and the strictest error-elimination algorithm, was used for CDR3 identification, clonotype clustering and error correction. Lower-bound total TCR beta diversity was estimated with a nonparametric unseen species model using Euler transformation. The public reads were reprocessed in TCRdb via fastp at Q25 and MiXCR, keeping in-frame beta chains. Here each entry gathers all rows of one CDR3 protein and keeps the most common genes and DNA. The V and J calls were not made by the authors but by TCRdb's processing. The sample includes approximately 1.5 million distinct CDR3 sequences, with 40% to 45% observed a single time. Over 3.5% of the sample is in the top ten clones.

About this clonotype: The antigen it recognizes is unknown. Base qualities were left out, and no much larger clone turns up one base away.

The rearranged segments are TRBV5-1 and TRBJ1-2, with the D gene not clear enough to name. This clonotype was sampled from a young woman in good health. Sequenced input: blood. For the CDR3, the sequence is CASSFGSFFQGYTF. The DNA reads as follows: TGCGCCAGCAGCTTCGGCAGCTTCTTCCAGGGCTACACCTTC. Beyond the CDR3, the reference TRBV5-1 and TRBJ1-2 genes provide the residues; the full variable domain reads: KAGVTQTPRYLIKTRGQQVTLSCSPISGHRSVSWYQQTPGQGLQFLFEYFSETQRNKGNFPGRFSGRQFSNSRSEMNVSTLELGDSALYLCASSFGSFFQGYTFGSGTRLTVV.